Listed here is a single T cell receptor (beta chain). cDNA serving as the sequencing template came from extracted, reverse transcribed RNA. Libraries were prepared by immunoSEQ multiplex PCR; TCRdb keeps only in-frame clonotypes and omits some of them. The sample lists fewer than 200,000 clones, about 60% occurring once. This sample was included in a study of CD8+ T cells in alopecia areata. Treatment indicated: oral pan-JAK inhibitor, 5-10 mg twice daily. Patients with alopecia areata provided lesional scalp punch biopsies as well as peripheral blood. The sample here was CD4+ T cells sorted from blood, taken at week 24, from a patient treated with tofacitinib. The source of this sequence is a human donor with alopecia areata.

Here the CDR3 DNA reads TGTGCCAGCAGGCGGGACAGGGAGAATTCACCCCTCCACTTT. It specifies CASRRDRENSPLHF. The chain has TRBV7-9 and TRBJ1-6; 9 bases line up with TRBD1. Germline-derived CDR1 and CDR2 are SEHNR and FQNEAQ (reference sequence). V lost 6 bases and J lost 7; bases outside the gene matches: 4. The CDR3 runs 14 residues.